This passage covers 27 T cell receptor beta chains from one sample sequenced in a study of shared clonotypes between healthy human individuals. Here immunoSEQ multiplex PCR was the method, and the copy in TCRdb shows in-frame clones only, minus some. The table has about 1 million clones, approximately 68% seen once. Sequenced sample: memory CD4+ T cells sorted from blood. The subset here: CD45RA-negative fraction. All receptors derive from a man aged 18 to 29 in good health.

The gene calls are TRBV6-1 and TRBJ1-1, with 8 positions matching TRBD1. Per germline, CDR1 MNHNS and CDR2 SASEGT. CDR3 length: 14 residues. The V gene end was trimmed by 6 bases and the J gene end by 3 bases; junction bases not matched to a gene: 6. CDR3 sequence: CASSTGGTDTEAFF. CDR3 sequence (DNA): TGTGCCAGCAGCACAGGGGGTACCGACACTGAAGCTTTCTTT.

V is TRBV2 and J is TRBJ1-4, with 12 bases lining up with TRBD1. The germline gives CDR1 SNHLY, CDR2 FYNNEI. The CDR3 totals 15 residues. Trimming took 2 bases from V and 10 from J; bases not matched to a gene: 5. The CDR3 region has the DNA TGTGCCAGCAGTGAATTGGGACAGGGGGCGGGAAAACTGTTTTTT. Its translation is CASSELGQGAGKLFF.

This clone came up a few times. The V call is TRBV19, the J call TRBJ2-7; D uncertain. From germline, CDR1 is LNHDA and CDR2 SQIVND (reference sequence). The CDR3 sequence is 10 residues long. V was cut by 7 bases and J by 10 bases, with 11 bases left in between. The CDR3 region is CASKRFRQYF. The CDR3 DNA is TGTGCCAGTAAAAGGTTCCGCCAGTACTTC.

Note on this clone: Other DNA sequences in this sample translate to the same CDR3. CDR3 DNA: TGCGCCAGCAGCACCGGGACAGGCAATTCACCCCTCCACTTT. This codes for CASSTGTGNSPLHF. The chain couples TRBV5-1 to TRBJ1-6, with 8 bases that match TRBD1. Losses at the gene ends were 4 bases for V and 7 bases for J; bases not matched to a gene: 4. The CDR3 is 14 residues long. Germline values: CDR1 SGHRS, CDR2 YFSETQ.

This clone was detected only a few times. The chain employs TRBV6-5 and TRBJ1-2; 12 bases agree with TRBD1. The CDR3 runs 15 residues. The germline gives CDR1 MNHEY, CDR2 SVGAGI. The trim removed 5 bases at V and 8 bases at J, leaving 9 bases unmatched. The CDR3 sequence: CASSAPGQGAPGYTF. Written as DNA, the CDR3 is TGTGCCAGCAGTGCACCGGGACAGGGGGCGCCGGGCTACACCTTC.

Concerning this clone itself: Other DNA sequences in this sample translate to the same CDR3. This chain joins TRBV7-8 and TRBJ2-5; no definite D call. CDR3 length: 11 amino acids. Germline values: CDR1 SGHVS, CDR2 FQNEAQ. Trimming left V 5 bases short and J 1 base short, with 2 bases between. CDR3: CASSAQETQYF. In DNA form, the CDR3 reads TGTGCCAGCAGCGCCCAAGAGACCCAGTACTTC.

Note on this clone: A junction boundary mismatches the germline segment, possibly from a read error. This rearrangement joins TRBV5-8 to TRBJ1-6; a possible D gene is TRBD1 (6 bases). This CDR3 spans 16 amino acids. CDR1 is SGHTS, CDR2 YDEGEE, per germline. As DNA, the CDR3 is TGTGCCAGCAGATTGGGGGCAGGGGCATATAATTCACCCCTCCACTTT. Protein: CASRLGAGAYNSPLHF.

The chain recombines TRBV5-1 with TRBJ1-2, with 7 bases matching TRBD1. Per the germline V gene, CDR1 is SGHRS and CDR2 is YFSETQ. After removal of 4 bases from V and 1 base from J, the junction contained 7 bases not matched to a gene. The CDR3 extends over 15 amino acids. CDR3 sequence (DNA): TGCGCCAGCAGCGCGTCAGGGGGGGTTAACTATGGCTACACCTTC. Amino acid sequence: CASSASGGVNYGYTF. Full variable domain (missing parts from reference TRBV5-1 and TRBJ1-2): KAGVTQTPRYLIKTRGQQVTLSCSPISGHRSVSWYQQTPGQGLQFLFEYFSETQRNKGNFPGRFSGRQFSNSRSEMNVSTLELGDSALYLCASSASGGVNYGYTFGSGTRLTVV.

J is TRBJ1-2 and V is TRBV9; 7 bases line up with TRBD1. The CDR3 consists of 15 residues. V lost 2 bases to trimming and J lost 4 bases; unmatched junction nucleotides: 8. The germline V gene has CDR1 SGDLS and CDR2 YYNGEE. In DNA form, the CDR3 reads TGTGCCAGCAGCGTCGGACAGGTGGAGGTCTATGGCTACACCTTC. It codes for CASSVGQVEVYGYTF.

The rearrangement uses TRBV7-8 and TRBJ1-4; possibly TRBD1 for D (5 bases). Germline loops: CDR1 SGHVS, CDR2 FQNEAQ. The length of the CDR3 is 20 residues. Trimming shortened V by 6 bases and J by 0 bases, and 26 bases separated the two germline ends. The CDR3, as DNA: TGTGCCAGCAGACACTCAGGGCTGAGGAGCGGGGCTGCAACTAATGAAAAACTGTTTTTT. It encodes CASRHSGLRSGAATNEKLFF.

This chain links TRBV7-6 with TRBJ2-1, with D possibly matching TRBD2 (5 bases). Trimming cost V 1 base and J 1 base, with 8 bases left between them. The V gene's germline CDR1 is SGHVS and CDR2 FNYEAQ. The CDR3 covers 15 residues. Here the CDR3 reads CASSLDGISYNEQFF. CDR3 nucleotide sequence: TGTGCCAGCAGCTTAGACGGGATTTCCTACAATGAGCAGTTCTTC.

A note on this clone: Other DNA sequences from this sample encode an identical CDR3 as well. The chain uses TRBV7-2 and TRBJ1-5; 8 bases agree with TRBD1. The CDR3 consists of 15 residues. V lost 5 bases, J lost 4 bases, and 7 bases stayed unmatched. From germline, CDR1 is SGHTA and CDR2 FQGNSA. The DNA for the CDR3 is TGTGCCAGCAGCATCTCCGGGACAGGTAATCAGCCCCAGCATTTT. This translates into CASSISGTGNQPQHF.

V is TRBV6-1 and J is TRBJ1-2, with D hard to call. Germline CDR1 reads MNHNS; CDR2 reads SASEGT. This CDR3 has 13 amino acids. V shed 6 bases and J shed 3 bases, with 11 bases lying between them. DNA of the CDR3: TGTGCCAGCAGGTCCGGGGTGGACTATGGCTACACCTTC. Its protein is CASRSGVDYGYTF.

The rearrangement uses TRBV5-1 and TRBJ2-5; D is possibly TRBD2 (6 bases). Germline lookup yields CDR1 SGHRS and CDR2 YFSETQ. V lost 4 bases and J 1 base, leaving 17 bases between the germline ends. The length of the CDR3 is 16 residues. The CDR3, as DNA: TGCGCCAGCAGCCTGGTGGTTGGAGGGAGCCAAGAGACCCAGTACTTC. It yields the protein CASSLVVGGSQETQYF.

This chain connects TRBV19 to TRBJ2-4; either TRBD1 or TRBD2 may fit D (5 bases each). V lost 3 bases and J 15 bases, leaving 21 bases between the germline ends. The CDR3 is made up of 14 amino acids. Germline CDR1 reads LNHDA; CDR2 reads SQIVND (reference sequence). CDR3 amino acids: CASSIDTGAGGPYF. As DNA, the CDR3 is TGTGCCAGTAGTATCGATACAGGCGCTGGAGGTCCGTACTTC.

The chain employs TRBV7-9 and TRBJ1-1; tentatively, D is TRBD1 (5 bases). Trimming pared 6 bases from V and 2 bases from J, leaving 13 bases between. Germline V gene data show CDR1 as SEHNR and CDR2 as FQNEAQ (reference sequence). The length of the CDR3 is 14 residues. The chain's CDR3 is CASRVGGYNTEAFF. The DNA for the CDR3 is TGTGCCAGCAGAGTCGGGGGATACAACACTGAAGCTTTCTTT.

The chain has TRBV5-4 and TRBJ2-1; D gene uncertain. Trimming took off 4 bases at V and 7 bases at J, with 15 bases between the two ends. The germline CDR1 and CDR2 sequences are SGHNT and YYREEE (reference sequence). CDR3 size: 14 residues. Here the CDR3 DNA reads TGTGCCAGCAGCGCCCCTGGTCGAGGTAATGAGCAGTTCTTC. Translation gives CASSAPGRGNEQFF.

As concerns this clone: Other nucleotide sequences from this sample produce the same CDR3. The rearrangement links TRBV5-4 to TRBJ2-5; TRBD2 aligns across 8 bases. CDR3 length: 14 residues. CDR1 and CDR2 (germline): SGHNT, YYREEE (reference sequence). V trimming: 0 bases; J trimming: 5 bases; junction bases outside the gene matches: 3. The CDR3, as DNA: TGTGCCAGCAGCTTGGCGGGAGGGCGTGAGACCCAGTACTTC. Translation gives CASSLAGGRETQYF.

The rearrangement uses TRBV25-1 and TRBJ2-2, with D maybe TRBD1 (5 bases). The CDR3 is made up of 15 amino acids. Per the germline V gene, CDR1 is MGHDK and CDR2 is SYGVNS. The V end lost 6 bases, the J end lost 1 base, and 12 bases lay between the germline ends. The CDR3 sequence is CASSLWGWNTGELFF. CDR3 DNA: TGTGCCAGCAGCCTATGGGGCTGGAACACCGGGGAGCTGTTTTTT.

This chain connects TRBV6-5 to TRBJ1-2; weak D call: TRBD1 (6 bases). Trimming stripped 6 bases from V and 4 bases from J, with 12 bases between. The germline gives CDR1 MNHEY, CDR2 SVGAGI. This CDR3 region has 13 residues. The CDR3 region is CASRSQGVYGYTF. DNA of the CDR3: TGTGCCAGCAGGTCACAGGGCGTCTATGGCTACACCTTC.

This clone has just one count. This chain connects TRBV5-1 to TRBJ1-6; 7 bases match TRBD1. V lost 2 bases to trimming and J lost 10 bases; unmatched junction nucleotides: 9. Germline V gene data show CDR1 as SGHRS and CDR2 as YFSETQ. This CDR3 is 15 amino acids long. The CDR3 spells CASSFGGGKGSPLHF. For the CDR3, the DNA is TGCGCCAGCAGCTTCGGAGGGGGCAAAGGATCACCCCTCCACTTT.

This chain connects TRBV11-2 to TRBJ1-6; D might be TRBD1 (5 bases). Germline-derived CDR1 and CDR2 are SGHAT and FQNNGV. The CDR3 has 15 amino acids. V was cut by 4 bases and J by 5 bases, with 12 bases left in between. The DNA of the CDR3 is TGTGCCAGCAGCTCCCGACGGGGGGATAATTCACCCCTCCACTTT. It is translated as CASSSRRGDNSPLHF.

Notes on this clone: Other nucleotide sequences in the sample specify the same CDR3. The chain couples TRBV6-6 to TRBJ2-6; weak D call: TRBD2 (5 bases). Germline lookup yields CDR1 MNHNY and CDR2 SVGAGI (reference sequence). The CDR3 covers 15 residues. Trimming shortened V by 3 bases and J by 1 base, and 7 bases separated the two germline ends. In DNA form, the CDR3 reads TGTGCCAGCAGTTATGGAGGTTCTGGGGCCAACGTCCTGACTTTC. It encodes CASSYGGSGANVLTF.

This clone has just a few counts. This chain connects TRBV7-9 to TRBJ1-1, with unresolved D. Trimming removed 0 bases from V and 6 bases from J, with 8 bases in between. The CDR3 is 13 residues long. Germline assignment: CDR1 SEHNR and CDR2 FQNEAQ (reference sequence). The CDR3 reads CASSLAVYAEAFF. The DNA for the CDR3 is TGTGCCAGCAGCTTAGCCGTTTACGCTGAAGCTTTCTTT.

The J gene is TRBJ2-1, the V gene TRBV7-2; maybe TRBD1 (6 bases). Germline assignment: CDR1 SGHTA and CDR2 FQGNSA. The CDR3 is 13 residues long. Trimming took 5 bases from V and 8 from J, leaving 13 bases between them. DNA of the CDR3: TGTGCCAGCAGCGATCCCGGACAGCATGAGCAGTTCTTC. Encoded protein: CASSDPGQHEQFF.

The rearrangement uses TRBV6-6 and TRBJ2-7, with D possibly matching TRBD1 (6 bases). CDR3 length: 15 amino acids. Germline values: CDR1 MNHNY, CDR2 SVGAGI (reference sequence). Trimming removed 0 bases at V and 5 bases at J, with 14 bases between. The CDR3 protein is CASSYSAGAGNEQYF. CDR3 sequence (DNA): TGTGCCAGCAGTTACTCGGCAGGGGCAGGGAACGAGCAGTACTTC.

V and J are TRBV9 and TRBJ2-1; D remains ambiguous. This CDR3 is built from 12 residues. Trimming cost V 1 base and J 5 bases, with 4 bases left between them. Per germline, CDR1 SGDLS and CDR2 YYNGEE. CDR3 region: CASSVQHNEQFF. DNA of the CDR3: TGTGCCAGCAGCGTACAACACAATGAGCAGTTCTTC.